This T cell receptor beta chain originates from a study of T cells in localized non-small cell lung cancer. CDR1 is LNHDA and CDR2 is SQIVND in the germline V gene (reference sequence). CDR3 size: 15 residues. With V trimmed by 4 bases and J by 0 bases, 4 bases remained unmatched. Method: immunoSEQ multiplex PCR; TCRdb's copy keeps in-frame clones and lacks some. This table holds 48,000 or so clones, 75% to 90% found once. The sequence was collected from a male donor at least 60 years old with stage III squamous cell lung carcinoma. This specimen was peripheral blood, taken before any cancer treatment. The rearrangement uses TRBV19 and TRBJ2-5; 8 bases agree with TRBD1. The CDR3 DNA follows: TGTGCCAGTAGTAGAGGGACAGGTGACCAAGAGACCCAGTACTTC. Protein: CASSRGTGDQETQYF.